These 10 T cell receptor beta chains were all obtained from the same sample, sequenced in a study of Graves' ophthalmopathy and Graves' hyperthyroidism. Investigators amplified TCR beta CDR3 regions from RNA transcripts. The authors performed first-round RT-PCR with HTBI primers and then a second-round multiplex PCR. Using its own MiXCR run on the multiplex PCR reads, TCRdb lists one record per CDR3 protein. The sample has 200,000 to 250,000 distinct CDR3 sequences, just under 30% seen once. The sequenced material came from peripheral blood. These receptors were obtained from a man aged 45-65 years with Graves' ophthalmopathy.

This clonotype was seen ten or more times. The chain has TRBV12-3 or TRBV12-4 and TRBJ1-2, with D tentatively TRBD1 (5 bases). V lost 6 bases and J 5 bases, leaving 28 bases between the germline ends. This CDR3 has 18 amino acids. CDR3 loop: CASRPNFGGTMLRYGYTF. As DNA, the CDR3 is TGTGCCAGCAGGCCTAACTTCGGGGGAACGATGCTACGGTATGGCTACACCTTC.

The chain has TRBV6-1 and TRBJ2-7; the D is unclear. V was clipped by 8 bases and J by 1 base, with 18 bases between them. Germline values: CDR1 MNHNS, CDR2 SASEGT. This CDR3 is built from 15 residues. The CDR3 DNA reads TGTGCCAGCGCTGGACGCCGCGGCCCTTCCTACGAGCAGTACTTC. This translates into CASAGRRGPSYEQYF.

In its sample, this clonotype was seen many times. The chain combines TRBV6-2 or TRBV6-3 with TRBJ2-7, with 10 bases lining up with TRBD2. This CDR3 has 18 residues. V dropped 0 bases and J dropped 6; count of bases not matched to a gene: 14. Germline V lookup: CDR1 MNHEY, CDR2 SVGEGT. For the CDR3, the DNA is TGTGCCAGCAGTTACTCGACGTTGCTAGCGGGAGAGTCGAGCGAGCAGTACTTC. Its translation: CASSYSTLLAGESSEQYF.

The table lists this clonotype with a few counts. The gene calls are TRBV12-3 or TRBV12-4 and TRBJ2-5; 11 nucleotides agree with TRBD1. Trimming removed 4 bases from V and 2 bases from J; junction bases left unmatched: 3. The CDR3 runs 15 residues. Here the CDR3 reads CASSWTGGTQETQYF. For the CDR3, the DNA is TGTGCCAGCAGTTGGACAGGGGGCACACAAGAGACCCAGTACTTC.

At least ten counts were recorded for this clonotype. This chain uses TRBV13 with TRBJ1-1; D is ambiguous. Trimming shortened V by 5 bases and J by 2 bases, and 15 bases separated the two germline ends. CDR3 length equals 15 residues. The germline V gene has CDR1 PRHDT and CDR2 FYEKMQ (reference sequence). CDR3 region: CASSVMTEENTEAFF. The CDR3 nucleotides are TGTGCCAGCAGCGTTATGACCGAGGAAAACACTGAAGCTTTCTTT.

There are many counts of this clonotype. The chain uses TRBV7-2 and TRBJ2-7; 13 nucleotides line up with TRBD2. V was pared by 5 bases and J by 4 bases, with 8 bases of the junction left unmatched. There are 16 residues in the CDR3. Germline V gene data show CDR1 as SGHTA and CDR2 as FQGNSA. CDR3 protein: CASSHRTSGRRYEQYF. For the CDR3, the DNA is TGTGCCAGCAGCCACCGGACTAGCGGGAGACGATACGAGCAGTACTTC.

This clonotype was picked up many times. CDR3 residues: CASTPRLALQETQYF. The CDR3 DNA reads as TGTGCCAGCACCCCCCGGCTAGCGCTCCAAGAGACCCAGTACTTC. The chain has TRBV28 and TRBJ2-5; possibly TRBD2 for D (6 bases). The CDR3 runs to 15 residues. Germline V gene sequence: CDR1 MDHEN, CDR2 SYDVKM. V gave up 7 bases and J gave up 1 base, with 16 bases separating them. Variable domain in full (rest from reference TRBV28 and TRBJ2-5): DVKVTQSSRYLVKRTGEKVFLECVQDMDHENMFWYRQDPGLGLRLIYFSYDVKMKEKGDIPEGYSVSREKKERFSLILESASTNQTSMYLCASTPRLALQETQYFGPGTRLLVL.

This clonotype showed up many times. The V and J genes are TRBV3-1 and TRBJ1-5, with 7 positions matching TRBD1. V lost 2 bases to trimming and J lost 1 base; unmatched junction nucleotides: 2. CDR3 length: 15 residues. Germline V gene data show CDR1 as LGHDT and CDR2 as YNNKEL (reference sequence). The CDR3 reads CASSQNRGSNQPQHF. The CDR3, as DNA: TGTGCCAGCAGCCAAAACAGGGGAAGCAATCAGCCCCAGCATTTT.

The chain couples TRBV7-3 to TRBJ1-2; TRBD1 aligns across 9 bases. CDR3 length: 14 amino acids. The germline CDR1 and CDR2 sequences are SGHTA and FQGTGA. V lost 2 bases, J lost 6 bases, and 4 bases stayed unmatched. CDR3 sequence: CASSLLDRGNGYTF. CDR3 coding DNA: TGTGCCAGCAGCTTATTGGACAGGGGAAATGGCTACACCTTC.

This clonotype was seen ten or more times. Here the CDR3 DNA reads TGTGCCACCAGAGAACAGGGGGACGAGCAGTACTTC. It codes for CATREQGDEQYF. J is TRBJ2-7 and V is TRBV10-3; 8 bases align to TRBD1. The CDR3 loop spans 12 amino acids. In germline, CDR1 is ENHRY, CDR2 SYGVKD. After removal of 10 bases from V and 5 bases from J, the junction contained 7 bases not matched to a gene.